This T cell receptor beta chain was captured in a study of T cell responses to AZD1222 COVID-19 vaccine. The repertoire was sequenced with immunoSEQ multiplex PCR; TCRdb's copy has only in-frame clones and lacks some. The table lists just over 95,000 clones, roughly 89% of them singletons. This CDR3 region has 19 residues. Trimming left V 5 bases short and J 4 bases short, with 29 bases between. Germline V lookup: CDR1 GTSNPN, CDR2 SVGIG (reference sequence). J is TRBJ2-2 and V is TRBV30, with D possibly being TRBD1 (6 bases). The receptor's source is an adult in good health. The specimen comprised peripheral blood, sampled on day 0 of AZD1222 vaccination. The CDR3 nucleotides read TGTGCCTGGGAGCCGCCGACACTGGACCGGGACAAGGGCACCGGGGAGCTGTTTTTT. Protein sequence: CAWEPPTLDRDKGTGELFF.